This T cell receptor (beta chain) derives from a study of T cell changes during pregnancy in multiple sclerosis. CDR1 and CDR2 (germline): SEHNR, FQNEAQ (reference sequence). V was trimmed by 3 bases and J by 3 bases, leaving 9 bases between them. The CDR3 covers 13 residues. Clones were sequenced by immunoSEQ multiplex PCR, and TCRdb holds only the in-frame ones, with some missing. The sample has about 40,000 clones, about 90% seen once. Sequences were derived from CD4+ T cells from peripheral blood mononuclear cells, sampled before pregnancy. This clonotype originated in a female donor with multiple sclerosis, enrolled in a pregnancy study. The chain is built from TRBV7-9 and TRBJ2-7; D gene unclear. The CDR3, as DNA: TGTGCCAGCAGCTTGGGCCAGGTCTACGAGCAGTACTTC. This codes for CASSLGQVYEQYF.